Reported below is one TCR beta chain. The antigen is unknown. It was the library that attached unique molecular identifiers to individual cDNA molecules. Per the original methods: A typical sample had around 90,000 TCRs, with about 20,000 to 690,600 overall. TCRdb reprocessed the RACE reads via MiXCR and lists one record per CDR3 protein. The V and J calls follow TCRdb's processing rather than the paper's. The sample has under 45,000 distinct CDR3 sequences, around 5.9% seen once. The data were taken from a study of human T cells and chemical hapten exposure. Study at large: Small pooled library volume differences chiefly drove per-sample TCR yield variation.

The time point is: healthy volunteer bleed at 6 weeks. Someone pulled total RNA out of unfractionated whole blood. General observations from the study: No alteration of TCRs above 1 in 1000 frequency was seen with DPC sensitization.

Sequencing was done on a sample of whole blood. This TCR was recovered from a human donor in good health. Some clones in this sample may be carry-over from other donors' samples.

The CDR3 DNA sequence: TGCAGTGCTGGGGGGAATATACCACGGTATGGCTACACCTTC. Translation gives CSAGGNIPRYGYTF. V gene TRBV20-1 combines with J gene TRBJ1-2; tentative D call: TRBD1 (5 bases). There are 14 residues in the CDR3. Between the trimmed V and J ends, which lost 5 bases and 5 bases, there was a span of 18 bases. The V gene's germline CDR1 is DFQATT and CDR2 SNEGSKA (reference sequence).